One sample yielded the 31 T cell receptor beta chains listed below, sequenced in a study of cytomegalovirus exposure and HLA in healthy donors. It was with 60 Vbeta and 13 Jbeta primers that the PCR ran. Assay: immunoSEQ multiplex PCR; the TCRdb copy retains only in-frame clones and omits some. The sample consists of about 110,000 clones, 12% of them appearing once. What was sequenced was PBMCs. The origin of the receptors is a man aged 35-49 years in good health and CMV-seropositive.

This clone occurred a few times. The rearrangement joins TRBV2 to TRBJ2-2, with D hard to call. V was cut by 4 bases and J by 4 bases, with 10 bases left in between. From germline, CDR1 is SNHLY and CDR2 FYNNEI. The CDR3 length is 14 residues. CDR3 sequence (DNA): TGTGCCAGCAGTGTGGAGTTGGGCACCGGGGAGCTGTTTTTT. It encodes CASSVELGTGELFF.

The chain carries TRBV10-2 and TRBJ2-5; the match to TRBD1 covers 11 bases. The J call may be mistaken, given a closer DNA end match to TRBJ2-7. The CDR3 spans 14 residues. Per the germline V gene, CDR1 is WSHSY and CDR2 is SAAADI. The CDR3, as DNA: TGCGCCAGCAGTGCGGGACAGGGGGCCTACGAGCAGTACTTC. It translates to CASSAGQGAYEQYF.

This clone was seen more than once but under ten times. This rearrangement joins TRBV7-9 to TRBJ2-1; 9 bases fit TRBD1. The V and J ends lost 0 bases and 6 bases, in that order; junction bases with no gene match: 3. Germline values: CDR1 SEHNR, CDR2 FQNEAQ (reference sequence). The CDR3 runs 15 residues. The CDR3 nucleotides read TGTGCCAGCAGCTTAGCTAGACAGGGGGGCAATGAGCAGTTCTTC. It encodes CASSLARQGGNEQFF. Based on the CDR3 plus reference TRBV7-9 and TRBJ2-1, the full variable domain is DTGVSQNPRHKITKRGQNVTFRCDPISEHNRLYWYRQTLGQGPEFLTYFQNEAQLEKSRLLSDRFSAERPKGSFSTLEIQRTEQGDSAMYLCASSLARQGGNEQFFGPGTRLTVL.

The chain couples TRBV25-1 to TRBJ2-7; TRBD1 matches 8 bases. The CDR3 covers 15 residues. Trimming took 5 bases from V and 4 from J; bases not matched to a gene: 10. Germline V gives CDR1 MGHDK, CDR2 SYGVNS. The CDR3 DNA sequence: TGTGCCAGCAGTTCCGTGACAGGGGTTGGGTACGAGCAGTACTTC. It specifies CASSSVTGVGYEQYF.

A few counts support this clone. DNA for the CDR3: TGCAGCGTTGGTCCGTTAGCCAAAAACATTCAGTACTTC. The encoded protein is CSVGPLAKNIQYF. V is TRBV29-1 and J is TRBJ2-4; D is undetermined. The germline CDR1 and CDR2 sequences are SQVTM and ANQGSEA. The CDR3 contains 13 residues. Trimming took off 4 bases at V and 0 bases at J, with 7 bases between the two ends.

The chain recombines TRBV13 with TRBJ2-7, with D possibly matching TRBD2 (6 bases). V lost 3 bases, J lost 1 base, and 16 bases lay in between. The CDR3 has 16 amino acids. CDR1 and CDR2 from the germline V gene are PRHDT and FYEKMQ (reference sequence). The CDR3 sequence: CASSFPREVPSYEQYF. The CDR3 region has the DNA TGTGCCAGCAGCTTCCCTAGGGAGGTGCCGTCCTACGAGCAGTACTTC.

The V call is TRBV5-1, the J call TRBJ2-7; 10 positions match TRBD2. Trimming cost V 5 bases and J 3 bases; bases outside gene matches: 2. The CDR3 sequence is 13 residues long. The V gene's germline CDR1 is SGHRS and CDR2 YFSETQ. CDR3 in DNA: TGCGCCAGCAGGGCTAGCGGGAGCTACGAGCAGTACTTC. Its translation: CASRASGSYEQYF.

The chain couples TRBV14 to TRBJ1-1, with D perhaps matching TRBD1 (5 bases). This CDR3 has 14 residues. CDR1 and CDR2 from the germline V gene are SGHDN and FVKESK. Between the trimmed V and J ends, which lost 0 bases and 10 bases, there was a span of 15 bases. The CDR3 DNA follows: TGTGCCAGCAGCCAAGATACTATCAGGGTGAGAGCTTTCTTT. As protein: CASSQDTIRVRAFF. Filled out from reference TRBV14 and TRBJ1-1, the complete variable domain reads EAGVTQFPSHSVIEKGQTVTLRCDPISGHDNLYWYRRVMGKEIKFLLHFVKESKQDESGMPNNRFLAERTGGTYSTLKVQPAELEDSGVYFCASSQDTIRVRAFFGQGTRLTVV.

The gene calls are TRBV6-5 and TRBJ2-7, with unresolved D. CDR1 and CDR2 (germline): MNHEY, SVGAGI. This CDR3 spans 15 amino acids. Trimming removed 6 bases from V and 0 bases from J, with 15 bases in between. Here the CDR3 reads CASRPRGRSSYEQYF. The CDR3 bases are TGTGCCAGCAGGCCCCGTGGTAGAAGCTCCTACGAGCAGTACTTC.

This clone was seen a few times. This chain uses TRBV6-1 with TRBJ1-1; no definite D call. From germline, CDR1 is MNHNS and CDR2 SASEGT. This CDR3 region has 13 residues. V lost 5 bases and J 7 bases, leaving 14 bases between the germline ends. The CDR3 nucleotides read TGTGCCAGCAGTTTACCCCGCGGGATTGAAGCTTTCTTT. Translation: CASSLPRGIEAFF.

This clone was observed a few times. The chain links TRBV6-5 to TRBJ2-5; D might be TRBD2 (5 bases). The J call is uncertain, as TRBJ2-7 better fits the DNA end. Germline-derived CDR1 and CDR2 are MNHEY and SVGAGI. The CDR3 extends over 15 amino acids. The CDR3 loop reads CASSYRLSLPHEQYF. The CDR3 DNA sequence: TGTGCCAGCAGTTACCGACTATCCCTTCCTCACGAGCAGTACTTC.

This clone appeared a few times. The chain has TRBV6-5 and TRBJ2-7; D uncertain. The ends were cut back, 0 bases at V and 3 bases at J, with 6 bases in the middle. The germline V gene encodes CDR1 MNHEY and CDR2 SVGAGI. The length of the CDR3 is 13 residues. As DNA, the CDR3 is TGTGCCAGCAGTTACTCCGCGGACTACGAGCAGTACTTC. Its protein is CASSYSADYEQYF.

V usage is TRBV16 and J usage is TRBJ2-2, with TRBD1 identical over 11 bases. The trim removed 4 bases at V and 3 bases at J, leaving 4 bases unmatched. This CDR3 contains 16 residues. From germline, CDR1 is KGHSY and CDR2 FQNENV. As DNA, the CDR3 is TGTGCCAGCAGCCGACGGGGACAGGGGGACACCGGGGAGCTGTTTTTT. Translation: CASSRRGQGDTGELFF.

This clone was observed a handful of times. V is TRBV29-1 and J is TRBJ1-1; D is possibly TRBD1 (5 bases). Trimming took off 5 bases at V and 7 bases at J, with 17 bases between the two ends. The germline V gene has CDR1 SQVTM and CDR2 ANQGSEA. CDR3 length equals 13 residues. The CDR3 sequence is CSVTHGGWDEAFF. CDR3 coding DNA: TGCAGCGTTACCCACGGGGGGTGGGATGAAGCTTTCTTT.

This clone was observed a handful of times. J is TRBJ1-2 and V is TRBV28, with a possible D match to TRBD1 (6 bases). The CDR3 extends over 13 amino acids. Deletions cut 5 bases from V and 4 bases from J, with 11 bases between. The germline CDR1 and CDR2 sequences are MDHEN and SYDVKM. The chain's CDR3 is CASSNGQTYGYTF. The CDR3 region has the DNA TGTGCCAGCAGTAACGGACAGACCTATGGCTACACCTTC.

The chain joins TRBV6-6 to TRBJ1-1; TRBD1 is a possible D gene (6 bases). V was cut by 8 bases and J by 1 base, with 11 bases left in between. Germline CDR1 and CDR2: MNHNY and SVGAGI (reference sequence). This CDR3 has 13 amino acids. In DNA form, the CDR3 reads TGTGCCAGCGGACAGCCTGAGAACACTGAAGCTTTCTTT. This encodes CASGQPENTEAFF.

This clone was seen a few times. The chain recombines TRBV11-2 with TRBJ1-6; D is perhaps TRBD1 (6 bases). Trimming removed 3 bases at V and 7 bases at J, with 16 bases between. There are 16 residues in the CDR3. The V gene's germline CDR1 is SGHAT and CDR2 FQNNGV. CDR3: CASSFGTRLGNSPLHF. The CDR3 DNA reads TGTGCCAGCAGCTTCGGGACACGGCTCGGAAATTCACCCCTCCACTTT.

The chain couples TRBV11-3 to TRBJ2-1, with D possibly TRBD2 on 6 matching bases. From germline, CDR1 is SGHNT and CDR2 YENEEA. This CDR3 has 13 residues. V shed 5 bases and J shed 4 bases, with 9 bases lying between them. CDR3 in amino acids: CASSGAGYNEQFF. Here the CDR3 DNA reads TGTGCCAGCAGCGGGGCGGGGTACAATGAGCAGTTCTTC. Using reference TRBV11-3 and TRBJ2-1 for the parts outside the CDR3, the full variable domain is EAGVVQSPRYKIIEKKQPVAFWCNPISGHNTLYWYLQNLGQGPELLIRYENEEAVDDSQLPKDRFSAERLKGVDSTLKIQPAELGDSAVYLCASSGAGYNEQFFGPGTRLTVL.

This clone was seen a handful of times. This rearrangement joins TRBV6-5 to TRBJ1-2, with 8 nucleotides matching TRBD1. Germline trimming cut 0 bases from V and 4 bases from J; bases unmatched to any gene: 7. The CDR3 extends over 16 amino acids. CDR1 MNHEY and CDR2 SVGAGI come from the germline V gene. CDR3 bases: TGTGCCAGCAGTTACTCGAGGACAGGGAGTTCCTATGGCTACACCTTC. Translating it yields CASSYSRTGSSYGYTF.

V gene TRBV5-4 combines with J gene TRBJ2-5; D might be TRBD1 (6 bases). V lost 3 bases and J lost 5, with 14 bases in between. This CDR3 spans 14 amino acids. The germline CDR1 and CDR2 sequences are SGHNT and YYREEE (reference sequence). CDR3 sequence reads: CASSSGQRRETQYF. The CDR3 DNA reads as TGTGCCAGCAGCTCAGGACAGCGAAGGGAGACCCAGTACTTC.

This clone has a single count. DNA for the CDR3: TGTGCCAGCAGCTCGGAGTCGTTATGGGGCACAGATACGCAGTATTTT. Encoded protein: CASSSESLWGTDTQYF. The V gene is TRBV7-2, the J gene TRBJ2-3; no firm D call. The germline V and J ends were trimmed by 4 bases and 1 base, with 15 bases remaining between them. Germline V gene sequence: CDR1 SGHTA, CDR2 FQGNSA. CDR3 length: 16 amino acids.

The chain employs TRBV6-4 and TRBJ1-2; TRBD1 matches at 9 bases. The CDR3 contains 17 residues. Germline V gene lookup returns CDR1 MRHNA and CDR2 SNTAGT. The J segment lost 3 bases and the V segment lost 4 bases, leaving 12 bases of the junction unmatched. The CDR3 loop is CASSASPRRDRDYGYTF. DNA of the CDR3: TGTGCCAGCAGTGCCTCTCCTCGCCGGGACAGGGACTATGGCTACACCTTC.

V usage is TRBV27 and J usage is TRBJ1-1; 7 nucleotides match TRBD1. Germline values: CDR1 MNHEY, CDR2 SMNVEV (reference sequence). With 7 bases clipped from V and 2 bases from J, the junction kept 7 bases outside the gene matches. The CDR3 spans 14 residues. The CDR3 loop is CASNTGTDNTEAFF. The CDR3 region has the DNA TGTGCCAGCAACACAGGGACAGATAACACTGAAGCTTTCTTT.

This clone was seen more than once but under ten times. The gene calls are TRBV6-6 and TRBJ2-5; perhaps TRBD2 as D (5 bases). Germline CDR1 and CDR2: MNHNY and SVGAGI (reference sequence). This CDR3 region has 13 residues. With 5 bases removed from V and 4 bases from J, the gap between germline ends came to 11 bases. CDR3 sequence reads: CASSVRVRETQYF. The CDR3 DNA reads TGTGCCAGCAGTGTGAGGGTTCGAGAGACCCAGTACTTC.

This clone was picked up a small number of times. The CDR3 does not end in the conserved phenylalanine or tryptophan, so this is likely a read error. CDR3 residues: CRVGNLWQPGANVLTV. In nucleotides, the CDR3 is TGCAGAGTTGGTAATTTGTGGCAACCTGGGGCCAACGTCCTGACTGTC. The chain uses TRBV29-1 and TRBJ2-6; D is uncertain. The germline CDR1 and CDR2 sequences are SQVTM and ANQGSEA. The CDR3 runs 16 residues.

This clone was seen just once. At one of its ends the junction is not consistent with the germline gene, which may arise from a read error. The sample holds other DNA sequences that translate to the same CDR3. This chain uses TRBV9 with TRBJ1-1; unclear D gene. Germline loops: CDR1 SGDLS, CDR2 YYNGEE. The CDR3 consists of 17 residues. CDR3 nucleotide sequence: TGTGCCAGCAGCGTAGGGGTGGGTGTAGCTATGAACACTGAGGCTTTCTTT. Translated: CASSVGVGVAMNTEAFF.

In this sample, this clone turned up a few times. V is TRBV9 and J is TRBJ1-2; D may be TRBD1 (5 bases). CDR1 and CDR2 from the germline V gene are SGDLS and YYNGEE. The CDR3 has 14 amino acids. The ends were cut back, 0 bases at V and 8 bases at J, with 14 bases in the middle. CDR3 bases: TGTGCCAGCAGCGTAGGCCAAGGGGTTTACGGCTACACCTTC. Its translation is CASSVGQGVYGYTF.

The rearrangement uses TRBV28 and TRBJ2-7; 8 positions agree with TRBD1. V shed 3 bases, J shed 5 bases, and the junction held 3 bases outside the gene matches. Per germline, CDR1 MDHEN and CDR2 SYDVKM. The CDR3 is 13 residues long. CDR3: CASSLDRVDEQYF. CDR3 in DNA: TGTGCCAGCAGTTTGGACAGGGTTGACGAGCAGTACTTC.

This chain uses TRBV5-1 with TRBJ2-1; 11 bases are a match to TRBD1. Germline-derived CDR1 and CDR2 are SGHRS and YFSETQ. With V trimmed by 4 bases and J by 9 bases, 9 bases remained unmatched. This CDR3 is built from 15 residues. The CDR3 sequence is CASSTGQGASGEQFF. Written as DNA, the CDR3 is TGCGCCAGCAGCACCGGACAGGGGGCCTCGGGTGAGCAGTTCTTC.

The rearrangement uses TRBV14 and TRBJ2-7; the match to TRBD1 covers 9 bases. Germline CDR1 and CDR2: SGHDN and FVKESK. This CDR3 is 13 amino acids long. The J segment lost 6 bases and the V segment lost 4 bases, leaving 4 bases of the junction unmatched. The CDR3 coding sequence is TGTGCCAGCAGCCGGGACAGGGTCGGCGAGCAGTACTTC. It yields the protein CASSRDRVGEQYF.

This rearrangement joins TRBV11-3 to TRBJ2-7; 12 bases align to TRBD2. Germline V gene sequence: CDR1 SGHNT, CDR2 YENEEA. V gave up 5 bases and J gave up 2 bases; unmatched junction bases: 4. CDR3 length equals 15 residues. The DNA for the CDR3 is TGTGCCAGCAGCCCCGGGACTAGCGGGCCCTACGAGCAGTACTTC. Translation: CASSPGTSGPYEQYF. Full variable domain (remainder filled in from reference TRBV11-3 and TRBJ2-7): EAGVVQSPRYKIIEKKQPVAFWCNPISGHNTLYWYLQNLGQGPELLIRYENEEAVDDSQLPKDRFSAERLKGVDSTLKIQPAELGDSAVYLCASSPGTSGPYEQYFGPGTRLTVT.